This T cell receptor beta chain was documented in a study of T cells in Graves' hyperthyroidism and ophthalmopathy. The TCR beta CDR3 regions underwent amplification using RNA transcripts as the source. Researchers ran a first-round RT-PCR on the TCR CDR3 using the HTBI primer set. Each CDR3 protein is one row after TCRdb ran MiXCR on the multiplex PCR reads. Of hundreds of thousands of distinct CDR3 sequences listed, around 22% are singletons. The CDR3 consists of 14 residues. Between the trimmed V and J ends, which lost 0 bases and 4 bases, there was a span of 11 bases. Germline CDR1 is SGHDT and CDR2 is YYEEEE. Ophthalmopathy cases scored 3 or more on the Clinical Activity Score and 4 or more on NOSPECS grade, with duration below 3 months. This clonotype was counted many times.

This chain joins TRBV5-6 and TRBJ2-7; D unresolved. The receptor's source is a young woman with Graves' ophthalmopathy. The specimen sequenced was blood. CDR3 coding DNA: TGTGCCAGCAGCTTGGGTGGGCCGGATTACGAGCAGTACTTC. Its protein is CASSLGGPDYEQYF.